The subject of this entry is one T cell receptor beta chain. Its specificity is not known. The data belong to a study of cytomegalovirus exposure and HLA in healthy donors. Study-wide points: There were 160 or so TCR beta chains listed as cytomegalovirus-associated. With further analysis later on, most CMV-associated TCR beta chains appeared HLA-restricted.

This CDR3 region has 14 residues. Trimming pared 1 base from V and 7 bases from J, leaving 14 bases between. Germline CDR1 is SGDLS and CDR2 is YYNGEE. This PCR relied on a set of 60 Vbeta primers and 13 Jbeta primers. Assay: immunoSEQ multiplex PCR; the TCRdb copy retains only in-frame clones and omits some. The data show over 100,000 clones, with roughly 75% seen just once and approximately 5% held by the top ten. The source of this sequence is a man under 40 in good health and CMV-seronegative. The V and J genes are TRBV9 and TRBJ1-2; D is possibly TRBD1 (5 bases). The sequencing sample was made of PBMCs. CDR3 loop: CASSVSGAASGYTF. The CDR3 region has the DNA TGTGCCAGCAGCGTAAGCGGGGCGGCGAGTGGCTACACCTTC.